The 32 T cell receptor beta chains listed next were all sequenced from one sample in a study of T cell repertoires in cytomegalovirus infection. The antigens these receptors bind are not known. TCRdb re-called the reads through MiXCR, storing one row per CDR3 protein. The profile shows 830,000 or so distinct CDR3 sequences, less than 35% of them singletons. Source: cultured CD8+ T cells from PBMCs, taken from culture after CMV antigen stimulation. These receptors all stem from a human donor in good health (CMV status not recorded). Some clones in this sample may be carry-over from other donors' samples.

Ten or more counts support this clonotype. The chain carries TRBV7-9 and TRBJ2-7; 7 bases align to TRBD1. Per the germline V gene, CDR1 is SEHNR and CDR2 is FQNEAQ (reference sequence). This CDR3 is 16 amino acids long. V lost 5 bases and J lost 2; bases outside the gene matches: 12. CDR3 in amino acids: CASSLDFGTATYEQYF. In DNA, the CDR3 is TGTGCCAGCAGCCTCGATTTTGGGACAGCAACCTACGAGCAGTACTTC.

The CDR3 region is CASSQKNKGNNSPLHF. CDR3 nucleotides: TGTGCCAGCAGCCAAAAGAATAAGGGGAATAATTCACCCCTCCACTTT. This chain links TRBV4-2 with TRBJ1-6; TRBD1 might be the D (5 bases). Germline CDR1 reads LGHNA; CDR2 reads YNFKEQ. This CDR3 is built from 16 residues. Deletions cut 2 bases from V and 5 bases from J, with 13 bases between.

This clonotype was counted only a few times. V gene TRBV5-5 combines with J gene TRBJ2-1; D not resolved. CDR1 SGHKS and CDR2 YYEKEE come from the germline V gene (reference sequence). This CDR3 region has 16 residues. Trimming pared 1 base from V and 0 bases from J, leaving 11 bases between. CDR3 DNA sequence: TGTGCCAGCAGCTTGAACGGGCCGAGCTCCTACAATGAGCAGTTCTTC. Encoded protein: CASSLNGPSSYNEQFF.

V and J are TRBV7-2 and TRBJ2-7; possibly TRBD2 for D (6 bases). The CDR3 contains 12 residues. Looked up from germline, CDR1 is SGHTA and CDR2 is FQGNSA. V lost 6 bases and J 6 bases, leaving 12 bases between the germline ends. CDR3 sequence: CASSSGTFEQYV. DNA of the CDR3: TGTGCCAGCAGTTCGGGGACTTTCGAGCAGTACGTC.

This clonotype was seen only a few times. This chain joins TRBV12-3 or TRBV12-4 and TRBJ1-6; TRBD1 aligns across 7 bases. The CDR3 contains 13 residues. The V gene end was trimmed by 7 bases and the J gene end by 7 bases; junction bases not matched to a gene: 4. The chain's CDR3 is CASTSGGNSPLHF. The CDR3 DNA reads TGTGCCAGCACCTCAGGGGGAAATTCACCCCTCCACTTT.

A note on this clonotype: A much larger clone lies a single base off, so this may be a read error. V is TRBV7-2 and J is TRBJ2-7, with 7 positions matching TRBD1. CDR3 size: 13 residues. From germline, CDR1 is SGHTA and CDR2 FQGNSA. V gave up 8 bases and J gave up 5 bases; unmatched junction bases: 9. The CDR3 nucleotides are TGTGCCAGCGGCCGGGACAGCCCCCACGAGCAGTACTTC. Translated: CASGRDSPHEQYF. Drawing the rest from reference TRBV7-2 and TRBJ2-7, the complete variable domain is GAGVSQSPSNKVTEKGKDVELRCDPISGHTALYWYRQSLGQGLEFLIYFQGNSAPDKSGLPSDRFSAERTGGSVSTLTIQRTQQEDSAVYLCASGRDSPHEQYFGPGTRLTVT.

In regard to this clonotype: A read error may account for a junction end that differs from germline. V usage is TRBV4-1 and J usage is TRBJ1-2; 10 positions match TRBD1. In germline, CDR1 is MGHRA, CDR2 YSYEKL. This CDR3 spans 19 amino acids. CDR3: CASSPRSWTGGYDAHGDTF. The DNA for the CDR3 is TGCGCCAGCAGCCCTCGCTCGTGGACAGGGGGATACGACGCGCATGGCGACACCTTC.

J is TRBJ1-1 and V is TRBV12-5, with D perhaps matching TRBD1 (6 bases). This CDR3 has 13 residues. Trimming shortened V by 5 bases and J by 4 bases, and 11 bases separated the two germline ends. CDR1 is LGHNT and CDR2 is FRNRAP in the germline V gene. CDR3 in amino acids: CASGEGGLTEAFF. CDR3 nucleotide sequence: TGTGCTAGTGGTGAAGGGGGTCTCACTGAAGCTTTCTTT.

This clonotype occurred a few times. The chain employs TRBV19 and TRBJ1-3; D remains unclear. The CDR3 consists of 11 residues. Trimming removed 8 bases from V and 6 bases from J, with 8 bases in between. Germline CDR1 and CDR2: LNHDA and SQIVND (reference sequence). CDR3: CASSGANTIYF. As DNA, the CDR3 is TGTGCCAGTTCCGGAGCAAACACCATATATTTT. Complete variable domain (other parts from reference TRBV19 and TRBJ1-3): DGGITQSPKYLFRKEGQNVTLSCEQNLNHDAMYWYRQDPGQGLRLIYYSQIVNDFQKGDIAEGYSVSREKKESFPLTVTSAQKNPTAFYLCASSGANTIYFGEGSWLTVV.

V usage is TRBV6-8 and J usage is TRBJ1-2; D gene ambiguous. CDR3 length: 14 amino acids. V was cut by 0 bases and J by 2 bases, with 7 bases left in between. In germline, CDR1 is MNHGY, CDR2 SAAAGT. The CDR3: CASSYSSRNYGYTF. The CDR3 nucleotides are TGTGCCAGCAGTTACTCGAGCAGGAACTATGGCTACACCTTC.

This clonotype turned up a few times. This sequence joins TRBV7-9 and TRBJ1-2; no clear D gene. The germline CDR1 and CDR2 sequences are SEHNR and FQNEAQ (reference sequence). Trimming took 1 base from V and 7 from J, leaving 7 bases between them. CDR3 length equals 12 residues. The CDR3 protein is CASSLVPFGYTF. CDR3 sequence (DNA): TGTGCCAGCAGCTTAGTTCCTTTTGGCTACACCTTC.

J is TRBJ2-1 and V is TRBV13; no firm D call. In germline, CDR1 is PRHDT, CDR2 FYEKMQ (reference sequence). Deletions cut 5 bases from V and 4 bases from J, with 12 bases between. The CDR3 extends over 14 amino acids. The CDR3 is CASSRSRAYNEQFF. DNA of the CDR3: TGTGCCAGCAGCCGGTCCCGGGCATACAATGAGCAGTTCTTC. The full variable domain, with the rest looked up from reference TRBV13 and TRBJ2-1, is AAGVIQSPRHLIKEKRETATLKCYPIPRHDTVYWYQQGPGQDPQFLISFYEKMQSDKGSIPDRFSAQQFSDYHSELNMSSLELGDSALYFCASSRSRAYNEQFFGPGTRLTVL.

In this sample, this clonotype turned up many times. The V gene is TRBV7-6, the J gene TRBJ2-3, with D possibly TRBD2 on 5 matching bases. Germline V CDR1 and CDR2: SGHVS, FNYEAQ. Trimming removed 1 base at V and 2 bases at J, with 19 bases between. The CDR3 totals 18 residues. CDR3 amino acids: CASSLGPPPDYTTDTQYF. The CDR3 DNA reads TGTGCCAGCAGCTTAGGCCCTCCACCCGACTACACCACAGATACGCAGTATTTT.

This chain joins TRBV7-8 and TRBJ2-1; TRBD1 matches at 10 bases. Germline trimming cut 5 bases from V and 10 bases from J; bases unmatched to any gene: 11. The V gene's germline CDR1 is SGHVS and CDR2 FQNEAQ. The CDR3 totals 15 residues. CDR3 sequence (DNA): TGTGCCAGCAGCGCCCTGGATGGGACAGGGGAGGAGCAGTTCTTC. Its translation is CASSALDGTGEEQFF.

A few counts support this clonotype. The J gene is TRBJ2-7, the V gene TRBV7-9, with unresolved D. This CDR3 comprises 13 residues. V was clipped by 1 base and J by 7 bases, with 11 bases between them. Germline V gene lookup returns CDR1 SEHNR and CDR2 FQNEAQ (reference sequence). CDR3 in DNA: TGTGCCAGCAGCTTAGGAAGTTTTGCAGAGCAGTACTTC. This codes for CASSLGSFAEQYF.

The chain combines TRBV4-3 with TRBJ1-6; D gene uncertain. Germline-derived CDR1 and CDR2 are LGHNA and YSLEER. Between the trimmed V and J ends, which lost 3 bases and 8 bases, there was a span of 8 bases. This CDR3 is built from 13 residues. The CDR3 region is CASSHDADSPLHF. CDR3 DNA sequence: TGCGCCAGCAGCCACGACGCCGATTCACCCCTCCACTTT.

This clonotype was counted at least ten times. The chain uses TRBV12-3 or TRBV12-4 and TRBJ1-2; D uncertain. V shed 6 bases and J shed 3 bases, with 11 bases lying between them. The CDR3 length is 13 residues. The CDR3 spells CASSPTADYGYTF. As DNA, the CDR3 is TGTGCCAGCAGCCCGACGGCAGACTATGGCTACACCTTC.

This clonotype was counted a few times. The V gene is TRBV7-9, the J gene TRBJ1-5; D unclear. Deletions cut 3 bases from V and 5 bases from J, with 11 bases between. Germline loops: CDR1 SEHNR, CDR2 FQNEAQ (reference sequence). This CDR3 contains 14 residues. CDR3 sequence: CASSLGGIYQPQHF. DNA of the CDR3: TGTGCCAGCAGCTTGGGAGGGATCTATCAGCCCCAGCATTTT. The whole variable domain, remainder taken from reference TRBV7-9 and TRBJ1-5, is DTGVSQNPRHKITKRGQNVTFRCDPISEHNRLYWYRQTLGQGPEFLTYFQNEAQLEKSRLLSDRFSAERPKGSFSTLEIQRTEQGDSAMYLCASSLGGIYQPQHFGDGTRLSIL.

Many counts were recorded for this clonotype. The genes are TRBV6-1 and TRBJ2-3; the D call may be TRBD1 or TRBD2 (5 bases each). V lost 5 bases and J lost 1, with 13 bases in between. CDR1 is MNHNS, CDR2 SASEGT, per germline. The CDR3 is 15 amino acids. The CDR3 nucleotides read TGTGCCAGCAGTTACCGTTTGGGGGGCACAGATACGCAGTATTTT. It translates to CASSYRLGGTDTQYF.

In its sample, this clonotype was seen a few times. The DNA of the CDR3 is TGTGCCAGCAGTCATCCCCGGGACAGGACGACCTACGAGCAGTACTTC. This gives the protein CASSHPRDRTTYEQYF. The rearrangement joins TRBV6-1 to TRBJ2-7, with TRBD1 matching over 8 bases. Per the germline V gene, CDR1 is MNHNS and CDR2 is SASEGT. Trimming took 5 bases from V and 2 from J; bases not matched to a gene: 11. The CDR3 is made up of 16 amino acids.

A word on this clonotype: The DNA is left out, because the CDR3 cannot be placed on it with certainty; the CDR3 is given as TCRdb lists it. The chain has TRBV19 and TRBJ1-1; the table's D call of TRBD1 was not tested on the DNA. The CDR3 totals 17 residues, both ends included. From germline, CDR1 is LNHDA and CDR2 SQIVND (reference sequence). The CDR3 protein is CVSSIRAGPGRNTEAFF.

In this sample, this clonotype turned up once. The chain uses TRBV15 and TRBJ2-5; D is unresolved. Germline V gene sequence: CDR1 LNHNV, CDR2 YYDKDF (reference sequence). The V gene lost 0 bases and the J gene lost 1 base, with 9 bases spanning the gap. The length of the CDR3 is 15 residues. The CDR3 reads CATSRDRSVQETQYF. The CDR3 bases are TGTGCCACCAGCAGAGATCGGTCGGTCCAAGAGACCCAGTACTTC.

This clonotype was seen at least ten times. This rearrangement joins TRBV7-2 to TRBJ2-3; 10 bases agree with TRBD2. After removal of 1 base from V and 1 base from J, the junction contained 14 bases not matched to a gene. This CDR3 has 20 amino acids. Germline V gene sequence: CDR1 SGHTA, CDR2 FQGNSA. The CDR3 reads CASSLVSSGGARSGTDTQYF. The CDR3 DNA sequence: TGTGCCAGCAGCTTAGTTTCCAGCGGGGGGGCGCGGAGCGGCACAGATACGCAGTATTTT.

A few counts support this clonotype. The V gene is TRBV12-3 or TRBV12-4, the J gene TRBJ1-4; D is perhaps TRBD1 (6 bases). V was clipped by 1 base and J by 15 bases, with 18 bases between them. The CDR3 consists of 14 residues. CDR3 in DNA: TGTGCCAGCAGTTTAGGAGGGGGGACGCCAGAGGTGTTTTTT. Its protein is CASSLGGGTPEVFF.

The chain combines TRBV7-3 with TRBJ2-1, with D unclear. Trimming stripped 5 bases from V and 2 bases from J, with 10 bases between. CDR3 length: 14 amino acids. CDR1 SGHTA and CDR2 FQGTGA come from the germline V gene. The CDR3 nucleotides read TGTGCCAGCAGCCCCTGGGTCACCTACAATGAGCAGTTCTTC. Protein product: CASSPWVTYNEQFF.

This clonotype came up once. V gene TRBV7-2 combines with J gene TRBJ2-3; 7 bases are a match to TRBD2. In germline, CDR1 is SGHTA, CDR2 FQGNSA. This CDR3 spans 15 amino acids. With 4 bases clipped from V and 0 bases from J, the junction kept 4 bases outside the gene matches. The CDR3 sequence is CASSSGEGSTDTQYF. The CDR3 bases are TGTGCCAGCAGCTCCGGGGAGGGGAGCACAGATACGCAGTATTTT.

In nucleotides, the CDR3 is TGCAGCGTTTGTGAGGGGGATGGTTACGAGCAGTACGTC. It encodes CSVCEGDGYEQYV. The chain couples TRBV29-1 to TRBJ2-7; D is possibly TRBD1 (6 bases). The germline V and J ends were trimmed by 5 bases and 4 bases, with 15 bases remaining between them. CDR3 length: 13 residues. The germline V gene encodes CDR1 SQVTM and CDR2 ANQGSEA.

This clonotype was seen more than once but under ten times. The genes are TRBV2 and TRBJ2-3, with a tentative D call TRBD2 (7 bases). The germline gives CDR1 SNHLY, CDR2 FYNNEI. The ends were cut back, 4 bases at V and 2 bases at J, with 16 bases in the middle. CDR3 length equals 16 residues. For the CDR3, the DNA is TGTGCCAGCAGTGTTCGGCGGGGGCCCTACACAGATACGCAGTATTTT. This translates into CASSVRRGPYTDTQYF.

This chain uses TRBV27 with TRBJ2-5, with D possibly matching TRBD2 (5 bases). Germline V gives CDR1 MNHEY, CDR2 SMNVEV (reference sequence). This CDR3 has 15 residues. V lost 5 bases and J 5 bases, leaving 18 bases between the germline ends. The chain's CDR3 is CASSPTTGLMETQYF. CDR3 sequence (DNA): TGTGCCAGCAGTCCCACGACGGGGTTGATGGAGACCCAGTACTTC.

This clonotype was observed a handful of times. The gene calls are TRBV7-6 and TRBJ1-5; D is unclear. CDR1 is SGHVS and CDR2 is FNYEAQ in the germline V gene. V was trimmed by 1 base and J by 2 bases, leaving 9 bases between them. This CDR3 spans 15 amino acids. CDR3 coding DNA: TGTGCCAGCAGCTTAGTTTCCGGTGGCAATCAGCCCCAGCATTTT. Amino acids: CASSLVSGGNQPQHF.

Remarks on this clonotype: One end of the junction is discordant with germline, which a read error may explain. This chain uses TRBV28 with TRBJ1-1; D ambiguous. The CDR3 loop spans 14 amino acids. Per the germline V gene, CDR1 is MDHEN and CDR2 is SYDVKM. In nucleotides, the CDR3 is TGTGTCAGCAGAACGGGAAATATGAACACTGAAGCTTTCTTT. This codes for CVSRTGNMNTEAFF. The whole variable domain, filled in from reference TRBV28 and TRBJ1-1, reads DVKVTQSSRYLVKRTGEKVFLECVQDMDHENMFWYRQDPGLGLRLIYFSYDVKMKEKGDIPEGYSVSREKKERFSLILESASTNQTSMYLCVSRTGNMNTEAFFGQGTRLTVV.

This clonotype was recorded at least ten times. CDR3 sequence (DNA): TGTGCCAGCAGCTCGCGGGACAGCTCCTACAATGAGCAGTTCTTC. Its translation is CASSSRDSSYNEQFF. V usage is TRBV7-2 and J usage is TRBJ2-1, with D perhaps matching TRBD1 (7 bases). Germline CDR1 SGHTA, CDR2 FQGNSA. The V and J ends lost 4 bases and 0 bases respectively, with 10 bases between them. The CDR3 has 15 residues. Looking up the rest from reference TRBV7-2 and TRBJ2-1 gives the full variable domain: GAGVSQSPSNKVTEKGKDVELRCDPISGHTALYWYRQSLGQGLEFLIYFQGNSAPDKSGLPSDRFSAERTGGSVSTLTIQRTQQEDSAVYLCASSSRDSSYNEQFFGPGTRLTVL.